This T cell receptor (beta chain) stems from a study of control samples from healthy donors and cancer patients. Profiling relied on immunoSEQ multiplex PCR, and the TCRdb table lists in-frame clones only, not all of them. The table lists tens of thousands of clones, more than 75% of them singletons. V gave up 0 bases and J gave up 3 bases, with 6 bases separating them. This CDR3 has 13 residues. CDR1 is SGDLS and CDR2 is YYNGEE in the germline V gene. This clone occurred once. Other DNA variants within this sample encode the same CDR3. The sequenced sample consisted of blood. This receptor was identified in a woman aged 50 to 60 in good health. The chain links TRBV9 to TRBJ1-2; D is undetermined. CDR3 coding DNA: TGTGCCAGCAGCGTAGGGGCAGACTATGGCTACACCTTC. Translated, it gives CASSVGADYGYTF.